A selection of T cell receptor beta chains follows, all from one sample in a study of T cell changes during pregnancy in multiple sclerosis. Only in-frame clones appear in the TCRdb table, and some are missing; sequencing was by immunoSEQ multiplex PCR. The sample carries about 97,000 clones, 90% recorded once. Sequenced material: peripheral blood, taken in the second trimester of pregnancy. These receptors were collected from a female donor in good health, enrolled as a control in a pregnancy study. Each CDR3 is given without its conserved first and last residue. The D gene is left open where the match is weak.

J	D	V	CDR3
TRBJ2-5	.	TRBV20-1	MTEETQY
TRBJ1-4	TRBD1	TRBV5-5	ASGLLQGAWGEKLF
TRBJ2-3	.	TRBV9	ASSLVGLGTDTQY
TRBJ2-7	TRBD1	TRBV7-9	ASSLGRDRGGEQY
TRBJ1-2	.	TRBV10-3	AISYREENGYT
TRBJ1-6	.	TRBV4-2	ASSQEIRGSPLH
TRBJ2-7	TRBD1	TRBV6-5	ASSPRTGGDEQY
TRBJ2-3	TRBD2	TRBV7-8	ASSLASGRSTQY
TRBJ2-3	TRBD1	TRBV6-6	ASKETGGLTDTQY
TRBJ2-3	.	TRBV15	ATSRDAKATDTQY
TRBJ1-3	TRBD1	TRBV19	ASSYPDRARSGNTIY
TRBJ2-3	TRBD1	TRBV6-5	ASRTGTIDTQY
TRBJ2-1	TRBD1	TRBV7-9	ASSFGDRYNEQF
TRBJ2-2	.	TRBV5-1	ASSLIPVPGELF
TRBJ2-6	TRBD1	TRBV19	ASSPWDRGPGANVLT
TRBJ2-6	.	TRBV5-6	ASSLGGSGANVLT
TRBJ1-2	.	TRBV5-6	ASRGGRAGYGYT
TRBJ1-2	TRBD1	TRBV5-1	ASSLDGQDINYGYT
TRBJ2-1	.	TRBV11-2	ASSPEGAVHNEQF
TRBJ2-3	.	TRBV6-6	ASSAGADTQY
TRBJ2-2	TRBD2	TRBV4-2	ASSSRGAGSRGNTGELF
TRBJ1-4	TRBD1	TRBV27	ASSPGQGDEKLF
TRBJ2-1	.	TRBV5-1	ASSLGLDNEQF
TRBJ2-7	TRBD2	TRBV6-6	ASTTAGGHEQY
TRBJ1-1	TRBD1	TRBV5-1	ASSLVGRGRTEAF
TRBJ2-3	TRBD2	TRBV19	ASSGGLAGDHPSTDTQY
TRBJ1-2	.	TRBV5-8	ASSLGGFRGYT
TRBJ1-4	.	TRBV18	ASSRSSSEKLF
TRBJ2-5	.	TRBV11-2	ASSPPAPRETQY
TRBJ2-7	.	TRBV7-9	ASSLLYRERDEQY
TRBJ1-2	.	TRBV19	ASSQQEWDGYT
TRBJ2-4	.	TRBV28	ASSFQGNIQY
TRBJ2-1	TRBD1	TRBV5-1	ASSLVTGGEQF
TRBJ2-7	TRBD1	TRBV7-2	ASSPAGTGAYEQY
TRBJ1-2	TRBD1	TRBV18	ASSPRQGARDGYT
TRBJ2-7	.	TRBV9	ASSVGYMRDMEQY